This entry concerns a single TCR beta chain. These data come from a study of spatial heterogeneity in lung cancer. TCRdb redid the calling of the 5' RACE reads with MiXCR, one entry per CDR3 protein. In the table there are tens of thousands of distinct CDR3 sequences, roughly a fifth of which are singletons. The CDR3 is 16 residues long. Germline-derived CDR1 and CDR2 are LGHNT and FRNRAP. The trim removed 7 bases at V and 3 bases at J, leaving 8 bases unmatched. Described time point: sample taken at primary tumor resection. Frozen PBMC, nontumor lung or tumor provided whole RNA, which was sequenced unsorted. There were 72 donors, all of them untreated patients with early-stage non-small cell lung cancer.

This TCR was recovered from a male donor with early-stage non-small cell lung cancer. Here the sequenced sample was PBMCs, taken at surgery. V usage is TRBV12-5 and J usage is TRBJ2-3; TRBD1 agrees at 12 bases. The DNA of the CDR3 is TGTGCTAGTGCCGCTCCGGGACAGGGGGCGACAGATACGCAGTATTTT. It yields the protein CASAAPGQGATDTQYF.